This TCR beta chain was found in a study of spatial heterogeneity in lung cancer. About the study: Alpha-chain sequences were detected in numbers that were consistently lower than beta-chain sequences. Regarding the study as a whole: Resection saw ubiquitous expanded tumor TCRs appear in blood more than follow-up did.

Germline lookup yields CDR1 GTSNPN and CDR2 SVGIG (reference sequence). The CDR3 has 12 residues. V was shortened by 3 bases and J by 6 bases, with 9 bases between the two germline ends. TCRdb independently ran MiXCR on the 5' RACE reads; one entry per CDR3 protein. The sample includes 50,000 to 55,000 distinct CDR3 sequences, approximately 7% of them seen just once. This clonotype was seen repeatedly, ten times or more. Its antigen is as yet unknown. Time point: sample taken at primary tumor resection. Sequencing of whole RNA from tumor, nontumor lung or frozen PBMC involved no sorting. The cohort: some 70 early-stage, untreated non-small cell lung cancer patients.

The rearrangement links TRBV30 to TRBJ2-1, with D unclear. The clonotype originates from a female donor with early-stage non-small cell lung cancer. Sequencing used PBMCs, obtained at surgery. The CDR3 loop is CAWRKLSNEQFF. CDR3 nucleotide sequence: TGTGCCTGGAGGAAGCTGTCCAATGAGCAGTTCTTC.